A single TCR beta chain is shown here with its context. Its antigen is undetermined. The data originate from a study of long-term antiretroviral therapy in people with HIV. General observations from the study: Dominant in the repertoire at all time points were clones expanded before ART. Relative to transplant donor controls, diversity remained lower despite increasing after ART.

This CDR3 contains 15 residues. Germline-derived CDR1 and CDR2 are SGHAT and FQNNGV. The V gene end was trimmed by 2 bases and the J gene end by 9 bases; junction bases not matched to a gene: 11. An immunoSEQ assay, version v3.0, was performed at survey level. Produced via immunoSEQ multiplex PCR; TCRdb's table is partial and in-frame only. The data hold over 30,000 clones, with roughly 77% observed a single time. United States facilities provided treatment to all participants with HIV. The sequence was obtained from a man younger than 35 with HIV. The chain recombines TRBV11-2 with TRBJ2-3, with 7 bases aligning to TRBD2. This specimen consisted of unsorted PBMCs, obtained 1.9 years after starting antiretroviral therapy. This CDR3 reads CASSLKRDDPSTQYF. The CDR3 bases are TGTGCCAGCAGCTTAAAGCGGGACGACCCGAGCACGCAGTATTTT.